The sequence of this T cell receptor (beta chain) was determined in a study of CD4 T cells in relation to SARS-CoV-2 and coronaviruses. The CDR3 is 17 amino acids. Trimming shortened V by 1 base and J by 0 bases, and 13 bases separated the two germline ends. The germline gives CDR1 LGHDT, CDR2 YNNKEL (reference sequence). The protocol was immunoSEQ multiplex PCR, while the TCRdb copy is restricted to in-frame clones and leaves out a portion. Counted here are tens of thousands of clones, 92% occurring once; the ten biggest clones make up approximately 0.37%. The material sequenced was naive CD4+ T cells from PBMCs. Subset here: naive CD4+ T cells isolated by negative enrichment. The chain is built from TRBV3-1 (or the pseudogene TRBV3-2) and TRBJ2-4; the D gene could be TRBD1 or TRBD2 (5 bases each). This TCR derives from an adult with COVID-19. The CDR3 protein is CASSQGGRGVAKNIQYF. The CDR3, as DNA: TGTGCCAGCAGCCAAGGGGGGAGAGGGGTAGCCAAAAACATTCAGTACTTC.